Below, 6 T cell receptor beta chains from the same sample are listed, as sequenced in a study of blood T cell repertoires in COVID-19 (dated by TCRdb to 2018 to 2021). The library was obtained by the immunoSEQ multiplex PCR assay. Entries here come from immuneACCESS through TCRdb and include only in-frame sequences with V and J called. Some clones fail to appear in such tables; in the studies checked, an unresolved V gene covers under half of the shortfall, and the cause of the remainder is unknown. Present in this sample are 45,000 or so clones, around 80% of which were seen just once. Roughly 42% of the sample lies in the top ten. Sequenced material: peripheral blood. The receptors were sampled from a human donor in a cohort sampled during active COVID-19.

As DNA, the CDR3 is TGTGCCAGTACCGCTGCAGGGACAGGGGACACAGATACGCAGTATTTT. It specifies CASTAAGTGDTDTQYF. The J gene is TRBJ2-3, the V gene TRBV19; 10 nucleotides agree with TRBD1. The CDR3 contains 16 residues. Germline-derived CDR1 and CDR2 are LNHDA and SQIVND (reference sequence). After removal of 7 bases from V and 2 bases from J, the junction contained 9 bases not matched to a gene.

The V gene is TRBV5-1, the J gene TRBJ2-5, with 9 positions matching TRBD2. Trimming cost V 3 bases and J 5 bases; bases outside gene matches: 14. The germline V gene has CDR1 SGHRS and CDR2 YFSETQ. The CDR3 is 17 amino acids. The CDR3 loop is CASSSGSGGGAMETQYF. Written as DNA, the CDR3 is TGCGCCAGCAGCTCTGGCAGCGGCGGGGGGGCAATGGAGACCCAGTACTTC.

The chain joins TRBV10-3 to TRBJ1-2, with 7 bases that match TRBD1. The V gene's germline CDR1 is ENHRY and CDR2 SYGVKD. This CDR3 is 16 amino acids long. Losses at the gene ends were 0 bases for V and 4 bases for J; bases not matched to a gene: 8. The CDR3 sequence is CAISESLRDSLYGYTF. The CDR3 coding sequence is TGTGCCATCAGTGAGTCGTTGCGGGACAGTCTCTATGGCTACACCTTC.

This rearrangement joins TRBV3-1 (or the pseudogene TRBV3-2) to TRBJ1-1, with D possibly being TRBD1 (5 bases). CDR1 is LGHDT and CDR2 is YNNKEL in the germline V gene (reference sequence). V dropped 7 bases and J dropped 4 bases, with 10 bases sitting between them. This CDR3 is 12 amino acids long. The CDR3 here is CASTREGTEAFF. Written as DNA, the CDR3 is TGTGCCAGCACCAGGGAGGGCACTGAAGCTTTCTTT.

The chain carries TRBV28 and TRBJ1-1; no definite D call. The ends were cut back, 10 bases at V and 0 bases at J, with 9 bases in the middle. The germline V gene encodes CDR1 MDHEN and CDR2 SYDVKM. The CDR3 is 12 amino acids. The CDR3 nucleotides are TGTGCCATCGACATTATGAACACTGAAGCTTTCTTT. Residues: CAIDIMNTEAFF.

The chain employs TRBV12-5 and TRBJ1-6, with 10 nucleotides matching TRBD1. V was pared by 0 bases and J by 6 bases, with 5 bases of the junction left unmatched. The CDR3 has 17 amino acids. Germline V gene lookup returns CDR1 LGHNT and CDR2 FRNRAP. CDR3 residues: CASGLVLGQGFNSPLHF. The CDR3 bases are TGTGCTAGTGGTTTGGTACTGGGACAGGGGTTTAATTCACCCCTCCACTTT.